The T cell receptor beta chain under discussion was sequenced for a study of siplizumab effects on memory and regulatory T cells. Findings and caveats of the study: The alloresponse seemed to draw substantially on naive T cells, which appeared more diverse than memory cells. It was never confirmed that proliferating Tregs from siplizumab cultures were suppressive.

Remarks on this clone: The antigen is undetermined.

Only in-frame clones appear in the TCRdb table, and some are missing; sequencing was by immunoSEQ multiplex PCR. The table has about 82,000 clones, over 80% seen once. V was pared by 0 bases and J by 1 base, with 7 bases between. Germline values: CDR1 LGHNA, CDR2 YNFKEQ. There are 15 residues in the CDR3. The chain carries TRBV4-2 and TRBJ1-5, with D unclear. Sequencing was done on a sample of Tregs sorted from blood. This clonotype was sampled from a human donor in good health. CDR3 nucleotides: TGTGCCAGCAGCCAAGATTTATGGAGCAATCAGCCCCAGCATTTT. The encoded protein is CASSQDLWSNQPQHF.